This T cell receptor beta chain was profiled in a study of blood T cell repertoires in COVID-19. As regards this clone: Additional DNA sequences in this sample encode the identical CDR3.

Clones were read by immunoSEQ multiplex PCR, and TCRdb kept only the in-frame ones, dropping some. The table lists roughly 200,000 clones, 89% of them singletons. Germline V lookup: CDR1 SGHVS, CDR2 FNYEAQ. The CDR3 covers 15 residues. V was clipped by 1 base and J by 4 bases; unmatched bases: 5. Material: peripheral blood. The rearrangement links TRBV7-6 to TRBJ2-7, with 9 nucleotides matching TRBD1. The receptor was derived from a middle-aged man with acute or convalescent COVID-19. This chain's CDR3 is CASSLDTGTGYEQYF. The CDR3, as DNA: TGTGCCAGCAGCTTAGATACCGGGACAGGGTACGAGCAGTACTTC.